This record looks at one T cell receptor (beta chain) sequence and its context. The data stem from a study of shared T cell receptors in the human thymus. Generated by immunoSEQ multiplex PCR, the TCRdb table keeps only in-frame clones and is missing some. Of some 700,000 clones in the sample, 70% to 90% were seen once. V dropped 0 bases and J dropped 5; count of bases not matched to a gene: 16. Germline CDR1 reads LGHNT; CDR2 reads FRNRAP. CDR3 length: 18 amino acids. These data also featured in a second study, about human thymus T cells. That study adds: Related work found strong thymic repertoire overlap between unrelated individuals.

The sequenced material came from thymocytes. This clonotype originated in a girl less than two years old with a congenital heart defect. V gene TRBV12-5 combines with J gene TRBJ2-7; 7 nucleotides agree with TRBD2. In DNA, the CDR3 is TGTGCTAGTGGTTTGGTGGGCGGGGGAGCCTTCGGATACCACGAGCAGTACTTC. It specifies CASGLVGGGAFGYHEQYF.